This entry lists 19 T cell receptor beta chains sequenced from one sample in a study of blood T cell repertoires in COVID-19. Measured with immunoSEQ multiplex PCR; TCRdb has only the in-frame clones, and not every one. Of over 200,000 clones detected, roughly 90% appear once; the ten largest clones hold under 4.5%. The sample taken for sequencing was peripheral blood. These receptors originate from a man aged 55 to 69 who had recovered from COVID-19.

The gene calls are TRBV5-1 and TRBJ2-7; 12 bases line up with TRBD2. After removal of 4 bases from V and 3 bases from J, the junction contained 5 bases not matched to a gene. There are 15 residues in the CDR3. Germline loops: CDR1 SGHRS, CDR2 YFSETQ. CDR3 nucleotides: TGCGCCAGCAGCCCCGGACTAGCGGGGAGCTACGAGCAGTACTTC. Protein product: CASSPGLAGSYEQYF.

The table lists this clone with a count of one. The V call is TRBV18, the J call TRBJ2-7; 7 bases line up with TRBD1. The CDR3 is 13 amino acids. The trim removed 3 bases at V and 3 bases at J, leaving 2 bases unmatched. The germline CDR1 and CDR2 sequences are KGHSH and LQKENI. The CDR3 loop reads CASSPRDSYEQYF. For the CDR3, the DNA is TGTGCCAGCTCACCCCGGGACAGCTACGAGCAGTACTTC.

This chain joins TRBV5-4 and TRBJ2-3; the match to TRBD2 covers 9 bases. CDR1 is SGHNT and CDR2 is YYREEE in the germline V gene (reference sequence). Germline trimming cut 2 bases from V and 3 bases from J; bases unmatched to any gene: 4. This CDR3 spans 15 amino acids. This chain's CDR3 is CASSFSGGGTDTQYF. The CDR3 DNA follows: TGTGCCAGCAGCTTTAGCGGGGGCGGGACAGATACGCAGTATTTT. Drawing the rest from reference TRBV5-4 and TRBJ2-3, the complete variable domain is ETGVTQSPTHLIKTRGQQVTLRCSSQSGHNTVSWYQQALGQGPQFIFQYYREEENGRGNFPPRFSGLQFPNYSSELNVNALELDDSALYLCASSFSGGGTDTQYFGPGTRLTVL.

The chain joins TRBV21-1 to TRBJ2-7; the table's D call TRBD1 went unverified against the DNA. TRBV21-1 is marked as a pseudogene. CDR3 size: 16 residues. CDR3: CASSIGRGTDVREQYF. The CDR3 nucleotides are TGTGCCAGCAGCATCGGGCGTGGGACAGACGTCCGGGAGCAGTACTTC.

Comment on this clone: The same CDR3 also results from other DNA sequences found in this sample. This chain links TRBV19 with TRBJ2-7; D is undetermined. The CDR3 has 13 amino acids. The germline V gene has CDR1 LNHDA and CDR2 SQIVND (reference sequence). Trimming removed 4 bases from V and 2 bases from J, with 9 bases in between. The CDR3 region has the DNA TGTGCCAGTAGTACCCGACAAGCCTACGAGCAGTACTTC. This encodes CASSTRQAYEQYF.

V usage is TRBV7-8 and J usage is TRBJ2-2; TRBD2 aligns across 11 bases. The trim removed 4 bases at V and 4 bases at J, leaving 2 bases unmatched. There are 15 residues in the CDR3. CDR1 and CDR2 from the germline V gene are SGHVS and FQNEAQ. For the CDR3, the DNA is TGTGCCAGCAGCTCAGGGACTAGCGGCACCGGGGAGCTGTTTTTT. Protein product: CASSSGTSGTGELFF. Full variable domain (outside the CDR3, taken from reference TRBV7-8 and TRBJ2-2): GAGVSQSPRYKVAKRGQDVALRCDPISGHVSLFWYQQALGQGPEFLTYFQNEAQLDKSGLPSDRFFAERPEGSVSTLKIQRTQQEDSAVYLCASSSGTSGTGELFFGEGSRLTVL.

The chain links TRBV24-1 to TRBJ2-7; D is possibly TRBD1 (6 bases). The germline gives CDR1 KGHDR, CDR2 SFDVKD. V was shortened by 3 bases and J by 3 bases, with 11 bases between the two germline ends. The CDR3 is made up of 14 amino acids. The CDR3 DNA follows: TGTGCCACCAGTGATGAACAGGACAGCTACGAGCAGTACTTC. Translated, it gives CATSDEQDSYEQYF.

This clone was recorded at least ten times. The chain employs TRBV15 and TRBJ2-5, with TRBD1 matching 11 bases. Trimming removed 8 bases from V and 4 bases from J; junction bases left unmatched: 3. Germline V lookup: CDR1 LNHNV, CDR2 YYDKDF (reference sequence). The CDR3 loop spans 13 amino acids. CDR3: CATAGTGGETQYF. The CDR3 DNA reads TGTGCCACCGCCGGGACAGGGGGAGAGACCCAGTACTTC.

The V gene is TRBV5-1, the J gene TRBJ1-1, with D perhaps TRBD1 (5 bases). Trimming took 4 bases from V and 3 from J, leaving 13 bases between them. CDR1 SGHRS and CDR2 YFSETQ come from the germline V gene. This CDR3 is built from 14 residues. CDR3 nucleotide sequence: TGCGCCAGCAGCAGGGGACTAGGGGACACTGAAGCTTTCTTT. Translated: CASSRGLGDTEAFF.

The chain combines TRBV7-2 with TRBJ1-2; D perhaps matches TRBD1 (6 bases). V dropped 9 bases and J dropped 0 bases, with 17 bases sitting between them. The germline V gene has CDR1 SGHTA and CDR2 FQGNSA. The length of the CDR3 is 15 residues. CDR3 nucleotides: TGTGCCAGTCGAACCCCGGACAGAGCTAACTATGGCTACACCTTC. This encodes CASRTPDRANYGYTF.

This clone was observed a handful of times. The chain uses TRBV5-1 and TRBJ2-7; TRBD1 agrees at 9 bases. The CDR3 contains 14 residues. Germline CDR1 and CDR2: SGHRS and YFSETQ. Trimming cost V 0 bases and J 7 bases; bases outside gene matches: 5. The CDR3 sequence: CASSLGTGVREQYF. As DNA, the CDR3 is TGCGCCAGCAGCTTGGGGACAGGGGTTCGGGAGCAGTACTTC.

The chain has TRBV4-1 and TRBJ2-7; 7 bases are shared with TRBD2. V gave up 0 bases and J gave up 3 bases; unmatched junction bases: 5. Germline assignment: CDR1 MGHRA and CDR2 YSYEKL. This CDR3 is built from 15 residues. The CDR3, as DNA: TGCGCCAGCAGCCAAGACAGCGGGGCCGGCTACGAGCAGTACTTC. This gives the protein CASSQDSGAGYEQYF.

The chain carries TRBV19 and TRBJ1-5, with 7 bases that match TRBD1. V lost 4 bases and J lost 7; bases outside the gene matches: 7. Per germline, CDR1 LNHDA and CDR2 SQIVND (reference sequence). This CDR3 comprises 14 residues. The CDR3 loop is CASSTGQVLQPQHF. Here the CDR3 DNA reads TGTGCCAGTAGTACAGGACAGGTGCTACAGCCCCAGCATTTT.

The J gene is TRBJ2-6, the V gene TRBV19, with TRBD1 matching over 7 bases. The CDR3 extends over 18 amino acids. From germline, CDR1 is LNHDA and CDR2 SQIVND (reference sequence). The V and J ends lost 6 bases and 0 bases, in that order; junction bases with no gene match: 11. CDR3 DNA sequence: TGTGCCAGTAGCAAAGGGACAGAGGTCTCCTCTGGGGCCAACGTCCTGACTTTC. It is translated as CASSKGTEVSSGANVLTF.

The rearrangement uses TRBV7-2 and TRBJ1-6; TRBD1 matches at 7 bases. With V trimmed by 1 base and J by 6 bases, 6 bases remained unmatched. Germline CDR1 SGHTA, CDR2 FQGNSA. This CDR3 spans 16 amino acids. The CDR3 DNA reads as TGTGCCAGCAGCTTAGGGACAGGTCAACGTAATTCACCCCTCCACTTT. This sequence encodes CASSLGTGQRNSPLHF.

This sequence joins TRBV12-3 or TRBV12-4 and TRBJ2-7, with 7 bases that match TRBD1. The CDR3 contains 13 residues. V shed 4 bases and J 3 bases; nucleotides not matched to a gene: 3. CDR3 DNA sequence: TGTGCCAGCAGTTGGGACAGAATCTACGAGCAGTACTTC. This translates into CASSWDRIYEQYF.

The genes are TRBV19 and TRBJ1-1; D gene uncertain. Germline V gene data show CDR1 as LNHDA and CDR2 as SQIVND (reference sequence). The CDR3 has 15 amino acids. V lost 0 bases and J 1 base, leaving 9 bases between the germline ends. The CDR3 loop is CASSIERTGNTEAFF. The CDR3 DNA reads as TGTGCCAGTAGTATAGAACGTACCGGGAACACTGAAGCTTTCTTT.

CDR3 region: CASSYHQGNQPQHF. CDR3 bases: TGTGCCAGCAGTTACCACCAGGGAAATCAGCCCCAGCATTTT. The chain has TRBV6-5 and TRBJ1-5, with D possibly TRBD1 on 5 matching bases. The CDR3 runs to 14 residues. Germline CDR1 reads MNHEY; CDR2 reads SVGAGI. Trimming stripped 2 bases from V and 4 bases from J, with 9 bases between.

The table lists this clone with a few counts. The rearrangement links TRBV5-1 to TRBJ2-7; weak D call: TRBD1 (6 bases). CDR3 length: 15 residues. CDR1 is SGHRS and CDR2 is YFSETQ in the germline V gene. Trimming removed 3 bases from V and 1 base from J, with 14 bases in between. The CDR3 protein is CASSSQYRESYEQYF. DNA of the CDR3: TGCGCCAGCAGCTCGCAATACAGGGAATCCTACGAGCAGTACTTC.